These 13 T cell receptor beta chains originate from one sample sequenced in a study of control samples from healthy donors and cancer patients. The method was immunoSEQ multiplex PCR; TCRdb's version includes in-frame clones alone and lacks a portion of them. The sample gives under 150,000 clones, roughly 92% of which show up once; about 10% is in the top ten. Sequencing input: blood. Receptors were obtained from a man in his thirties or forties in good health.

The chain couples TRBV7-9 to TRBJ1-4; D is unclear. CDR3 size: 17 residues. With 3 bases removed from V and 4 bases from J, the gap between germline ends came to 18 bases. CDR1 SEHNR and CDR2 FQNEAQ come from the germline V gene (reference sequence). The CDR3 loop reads CASSLMGKDERNEKLFF. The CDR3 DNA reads TGTGCCAGCAGCTTGATGGGAAAGGATGAGCGTAATGAAAAACTGTTTTTT. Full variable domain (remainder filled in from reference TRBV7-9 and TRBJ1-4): DTGVSQNPRHKITKRGQNVTFRCDPISEHNRLYWYRQTLGQGPEFLTYFQNEAQLEKSRLLSDRFSAERPKGSFSTLEIQRTEQGDSAMYLCASSLMGKDERNEKLFFGSGTQLSVL.

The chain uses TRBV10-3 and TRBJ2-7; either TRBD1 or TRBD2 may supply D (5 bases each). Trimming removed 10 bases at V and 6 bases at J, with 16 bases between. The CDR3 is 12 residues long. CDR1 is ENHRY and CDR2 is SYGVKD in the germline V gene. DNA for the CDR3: TGTGCCACCAACGCTCCGGGGACCGAGCAGTACTTC. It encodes CATNAPGTEQYF.

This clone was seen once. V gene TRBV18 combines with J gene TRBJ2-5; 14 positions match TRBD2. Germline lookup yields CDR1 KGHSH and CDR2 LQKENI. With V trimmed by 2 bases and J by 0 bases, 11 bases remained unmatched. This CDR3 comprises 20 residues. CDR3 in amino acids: CASSPRPVGTSGRDQETQYF. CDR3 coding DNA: TGTGCCAGCTCACCAAGACCCGTTGGGACTAGCGGGAGAGACCAAGAGACCCAGTACTTC. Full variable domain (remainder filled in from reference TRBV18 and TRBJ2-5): NAGVMQNPRHLVRRRGQEARLRCSPMKGHSHVYWYRQLPEEGLKFMVYLQKENIIDESGMPKERFSAEFPKEGPSILRIQQVVRGDSAAYFCASSPRPVGTSGRDQETQYFGPGTRLLVL.

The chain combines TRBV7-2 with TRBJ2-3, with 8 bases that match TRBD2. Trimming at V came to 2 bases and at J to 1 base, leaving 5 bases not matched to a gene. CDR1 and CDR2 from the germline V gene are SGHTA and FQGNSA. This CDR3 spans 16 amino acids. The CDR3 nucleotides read TGTGCCAGCAGCTTAAGTCGAGCGGGAGGCACAGATACGCAGTATTTT. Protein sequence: CASSLSRAGGTDTQYF.

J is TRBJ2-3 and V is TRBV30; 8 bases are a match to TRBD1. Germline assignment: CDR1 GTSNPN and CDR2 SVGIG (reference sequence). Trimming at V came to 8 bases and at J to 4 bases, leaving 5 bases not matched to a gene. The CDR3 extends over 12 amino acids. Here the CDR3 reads CAVGQVADTQYF. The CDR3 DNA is TGTGCCGTGGGACAGGTTGCAGATACGCAGTATTTT.

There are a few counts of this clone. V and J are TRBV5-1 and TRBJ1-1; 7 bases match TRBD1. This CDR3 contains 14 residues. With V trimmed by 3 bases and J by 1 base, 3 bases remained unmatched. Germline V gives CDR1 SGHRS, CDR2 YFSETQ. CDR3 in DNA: TGCGCCAGCAGCTGGGACAGCCAGAACACTGAAGCTTTCTTT. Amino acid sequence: CASSWDSQNTEAFF.

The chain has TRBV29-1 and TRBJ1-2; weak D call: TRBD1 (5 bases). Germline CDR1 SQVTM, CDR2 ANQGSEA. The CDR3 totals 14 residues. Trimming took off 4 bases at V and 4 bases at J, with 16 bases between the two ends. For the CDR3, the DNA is TGCAGCGTTGGGGGGGAGTTGGGGACCTATGGCTACACCTTC. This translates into CSVGGELGTYGYTF. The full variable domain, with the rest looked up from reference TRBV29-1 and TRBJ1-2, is SAVISQKPSRDICQRGTSLTIQCQVDSQVTMMFWYRQQPGQSLTLIATANQGSEATYESGFVIDKFPISRPNLTFSTLTVSNMSPEDSSIYLCSVGGELGTYGYTFGSGTRLTVV.

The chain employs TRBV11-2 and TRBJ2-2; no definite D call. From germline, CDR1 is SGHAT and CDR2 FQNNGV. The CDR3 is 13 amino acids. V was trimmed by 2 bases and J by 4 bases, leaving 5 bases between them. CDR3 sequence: CASSLLTTGELFF. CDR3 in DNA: TGTGCCAGCAGCTTATTAACCACCGGGGAGCTGTTTTTT.

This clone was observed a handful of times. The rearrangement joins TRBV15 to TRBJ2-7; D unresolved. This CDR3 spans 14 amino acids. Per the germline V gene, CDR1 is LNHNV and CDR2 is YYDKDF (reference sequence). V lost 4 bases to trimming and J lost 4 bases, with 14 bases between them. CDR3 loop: CATSTRASAYEQYF. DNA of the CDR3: TGTGCCACCAGCACCCGGGCCAGCGCATACGAGCAGTACTTC.

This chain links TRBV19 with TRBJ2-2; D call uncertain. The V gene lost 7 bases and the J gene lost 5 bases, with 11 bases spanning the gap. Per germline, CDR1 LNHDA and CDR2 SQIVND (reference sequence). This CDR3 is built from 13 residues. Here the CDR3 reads CASTRVNTGELFF. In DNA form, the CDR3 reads TGTGCCAGTACTAGAGTTAATACCGGGGAGCTGTTTTTT.

This CDR3 is CASKREWGSDTQYF. In DNA, the CDR3 is TGTGCCAGCAAGCGGGAGTGGGGATCGGATACGCAGTATTTT. The chain uses TRBV7-2 and TRBJ2-3; 8 nucleotides agree with TRBD2. The germline V gene encodes CDR1 SGHTA and CDR2 FQGNSA. The CDR3 covers 14 residues. With V trimmed by 7 bases and J by 6 bases, 9 bases remained unmatched.

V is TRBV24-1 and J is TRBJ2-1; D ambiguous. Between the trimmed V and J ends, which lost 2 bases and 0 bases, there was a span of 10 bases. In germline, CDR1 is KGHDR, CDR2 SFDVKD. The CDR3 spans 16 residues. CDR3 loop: CATSDSPPTSYNEQFF. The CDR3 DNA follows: TGTGCCACCAGTGATTCCCCACCTACCTCCTACAATGAGCAGTTCTTC.

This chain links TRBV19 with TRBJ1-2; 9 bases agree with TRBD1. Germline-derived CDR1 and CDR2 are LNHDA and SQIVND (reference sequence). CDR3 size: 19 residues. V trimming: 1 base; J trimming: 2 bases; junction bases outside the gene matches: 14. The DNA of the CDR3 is TGTGCCAGTAGTATAGCCCTTGGGGACAGGGTTGGTGGAAACTATGGCTACACCTTC. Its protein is CASSIALGDRVGGNYGYTF.